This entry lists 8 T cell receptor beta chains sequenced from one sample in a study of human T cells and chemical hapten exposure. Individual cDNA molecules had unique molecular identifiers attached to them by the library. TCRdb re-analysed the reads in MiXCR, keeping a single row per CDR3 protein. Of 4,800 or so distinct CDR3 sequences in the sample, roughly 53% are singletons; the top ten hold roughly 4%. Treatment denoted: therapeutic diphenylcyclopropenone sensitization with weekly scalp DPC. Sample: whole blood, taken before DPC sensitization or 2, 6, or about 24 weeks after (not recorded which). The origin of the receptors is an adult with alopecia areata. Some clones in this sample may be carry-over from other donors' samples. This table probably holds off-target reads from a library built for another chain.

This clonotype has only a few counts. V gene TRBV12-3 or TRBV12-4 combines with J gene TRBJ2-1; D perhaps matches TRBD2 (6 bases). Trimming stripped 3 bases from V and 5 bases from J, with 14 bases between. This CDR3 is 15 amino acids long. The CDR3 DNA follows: TGTGCCAGCAGTTTTGGCTGGAGGGACGACAATGAGCAGTTCTTC. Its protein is CASSFGWRDDNEQFF.

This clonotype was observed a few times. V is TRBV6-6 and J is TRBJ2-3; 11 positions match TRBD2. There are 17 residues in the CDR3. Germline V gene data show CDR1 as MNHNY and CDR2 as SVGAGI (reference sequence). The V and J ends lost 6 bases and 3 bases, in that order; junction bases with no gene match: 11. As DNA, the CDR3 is TGTGCCAGCAGGACGGGTCTAGCGGGAGGTCAGACAGATACGCAGTATTTT. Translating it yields CASRTGLAGGQTDTQYF.

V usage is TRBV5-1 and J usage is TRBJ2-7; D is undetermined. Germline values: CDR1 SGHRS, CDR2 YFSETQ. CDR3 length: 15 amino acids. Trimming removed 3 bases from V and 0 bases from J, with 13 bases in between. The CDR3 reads CASSSYFDPSYEQYF. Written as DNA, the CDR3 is TGCGCCAGCAGCTCCTACTTCGATCCCTCCTACGAGCAGTACTTC.

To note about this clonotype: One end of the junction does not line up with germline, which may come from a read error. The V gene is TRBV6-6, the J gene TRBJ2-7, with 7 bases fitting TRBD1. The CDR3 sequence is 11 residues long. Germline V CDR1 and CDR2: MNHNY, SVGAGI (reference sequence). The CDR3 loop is CASSTSGTEIF. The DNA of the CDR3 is TGTGCCAGCAGTACCTCCGGGACAGAGATCTTC.

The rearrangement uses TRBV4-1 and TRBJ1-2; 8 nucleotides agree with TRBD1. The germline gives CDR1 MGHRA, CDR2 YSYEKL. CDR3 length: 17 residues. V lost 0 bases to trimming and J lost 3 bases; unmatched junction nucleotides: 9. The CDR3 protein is CASSQDSPRQGHYGYTF. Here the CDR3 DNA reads TGCGCCAGCAGCCAAGATTCACCCCGACAGGGGCACTATGGCTACACCTTC.

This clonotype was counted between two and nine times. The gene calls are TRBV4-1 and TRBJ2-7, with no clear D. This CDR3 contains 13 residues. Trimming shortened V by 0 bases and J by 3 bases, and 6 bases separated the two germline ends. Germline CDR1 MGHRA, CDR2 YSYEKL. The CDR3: CASSQDWSYEQYF. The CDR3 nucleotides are TGCGCCAGCAGCCAAGATTGGAGCTACGAGCAGTACTTC.

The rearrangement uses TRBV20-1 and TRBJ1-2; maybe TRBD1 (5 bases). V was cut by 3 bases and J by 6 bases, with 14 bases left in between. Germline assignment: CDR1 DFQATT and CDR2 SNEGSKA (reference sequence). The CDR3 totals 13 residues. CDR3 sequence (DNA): TGCAGTGCTAGCTTGCAGGGAGAGCATGGCTACACCTTC. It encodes CSASLQGEHGYTF.

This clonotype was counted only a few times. The CDR3 loop reads CASSFGGSGLYNEQFF. The DNA of the CDR3 is TGCGCCAGCAGCTTTGGCGGGAGTGGTCTTTACAATGAGCAGTTCTTC. The chain carries TRBV5-1 and TRBJ2-1; 7 nucleotides align to TRBD2. This CDR3 region has 16 residues. Trimming removed 2 bases from V and 4 bases from J; junction bases left unmatched: 9. Germline V gene data show CDR1 as SGHRS and CDR2 as YFSETQ. Supplemented by reference TRBV5-1 and TRBJ2-1, the full variable domain reads KAGVTQTPRYLIKTRGQQVTLSCSPISGHRSVSWYQQTPGQGLQFLFEYFSETQRNKGNFPGRFSGRQFSNSRSEMNVSTLELGDSALYLCASSFGGSGLYNEQFFGPGTRLTVL.